This T cell receptor (beta chain) was identified during a study of shared clonotypes between healthy human individuals. This table comes from immunoSEQ multiplex PCR, and its TCRdb copy is limited to in-frame clones, with some not included. The top ten hold around 0.4% of the sample, which has some 2.3 million clones, 93% seen once. CDR1 SGHRS and CDR2 YFSETQ come from the germline V gene. V lost 1 base and J lost 2, with 12 bases in between. This CDR3 spans 15 amino acids. Source material: naive CD4+ T cells from PBMCs. Subset specified: CD45RA+ positively selected. The chain carries TRBV5-1 and TRBJ1-1; D is ambiguous. The sequence derives from a man aged 18 to 30 in good health. Some clones in this sample may be carry-over from other donors' samples. The CDR3 DNA sequence: TGCGCCAGCAGCTTGTCTACAGTGGGTAACACTGAAGCTTTCTTT. Protein: CASSLSTVGNTEAFF.